This TCR beta chain was sequenced during a study of shared clonotypes between healthy human individuals. Naive CD8 isolation took CD45RO-negative cells positively selected for CCR7 and excluded terminally differentiated effector memory CD45RA+ cells. The donor cohort consisted entirely of Caucasian adults residing in Nashville, Tennessee. In germline, CDR1 is SGHVS, CDR2 FNYEAQ. The CDR3 loop spans 15 amino acids. J was trimmed by 8 bases and V by 3 bases; bases with no gene match: 8. Notes on the study in general: Shared clonotypes across all four donors exceeded non-shared ones in generation probability.

Deep-level running was used for the assay. Repertoires were generated with immunoSEQ multiplex PCR, while TCRdb's copy carries only in-frame clones and drops some. This sample yields hundreds of thousands of clones, of which around 96% are seen a single time; roughly 0.1% belongs to the top ten. A note on this clone: Its specificity is not known.

The genes are TRBV7-6 and TRBJ1-2; 11 nucleotides line up with TRBD1. The receptor was derived from a woman in her twenties or thirties in good health. The material sequenced was naive CD8+ T cells sorted from blood. The CDR3 loop is CASSLGPGTGGGYTF. Here the CDR3 DNA reads TGTGCCAGCAGCTTGGGGCCCGGGACAGGGGGAGGCTACACCTTC. Full variable domain (remainder filled in from reference TRBV7-6 and TRBJ1-2): GAGVSQSPRYKVTKRGQDVALRCDPISGHVSLYWYRQALGQGPEFLTYFNYEAQQDKSGLPNDRFSAERPEGSISTLTIQRTEQRDSAMYRCASSLGPGTGGGYTFGSGTRLTVV.